This section outlines one T cell receptor (beta chain) sequence together with its context. What it binds is not known. Calling Graves' hyperthyroidism stable meant ophthalmopathy did not progress within 18 months. Any patient presenting with uncontrolled infection, other autoimmune disease, pregnancy or lactation was left out. Source material for PBMCs was more than 9.5 ml fresh peripheral blood. This sample stems from a study of T cells in Graves' hyperthyroidism and ophthalmopathy. Study conclusions and caveats: Researchers found most expanded thyroid clonotypes above 0.001 in blood as well.

The V and J ends lost 5 bases and 0 bases respectively, with 14 bases between them. Germline assignment: CDR1 SGHNT and CDR2 YENEEA. The CDR3 covers 16 residues. RNA transcripts gave rise to amplified TCR beta CDR3 regions. A set of HTBI primers served as the primers for a first-round RT-PCR of the TCR CDR3. One entry per CDR3 protein results from TCRdb running MiXCR on the multiplex PCR reads. The table records around 720,000 distinct CDR3 sequences, roughly a third of them present only once. The chain joins TRBV11-3 to TRBJ1-3, with a weak D call TRBD1 (5 bases). This TCR was recovered from a middle-aged woman with Graves' hyperthyroidism. Material for sequencing was blood. CDR3 sequence reads: CASSHTRDFSGNTIYF. DNA of the CDR3: TGTGCCAGCAGCCACACACGGGACTTCTCTGGAAACACCATATATTTT. Full variable domain (remainder filled in from reference TRBV11-3 and TRBJ1-3): EAGVVQSPRYKIIEKKQPVAFWCNPISGHNTLYWYLQNLGQGPELLIRYENEEAVDDSQLPKDRFSAERLKGVDSTLKIQPAELGDSAVYLCASSHTRDFSGNTIYFGEGSWLTVV.